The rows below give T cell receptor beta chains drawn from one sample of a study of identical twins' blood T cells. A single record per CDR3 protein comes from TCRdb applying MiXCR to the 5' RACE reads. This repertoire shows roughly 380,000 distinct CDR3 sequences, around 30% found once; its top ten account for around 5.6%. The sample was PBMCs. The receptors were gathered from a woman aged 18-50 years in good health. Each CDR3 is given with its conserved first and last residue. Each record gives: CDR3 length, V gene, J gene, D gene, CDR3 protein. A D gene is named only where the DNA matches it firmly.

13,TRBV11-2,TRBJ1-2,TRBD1,CASRPTGADGYTF
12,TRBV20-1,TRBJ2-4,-,CSARDQRYIQYF
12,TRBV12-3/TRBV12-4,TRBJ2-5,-,CASGQTSMTQYF
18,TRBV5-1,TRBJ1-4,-,CASSLRFARAGVGEKLFF
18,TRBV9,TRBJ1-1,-,CASSPRGMGGRGNTEAFF
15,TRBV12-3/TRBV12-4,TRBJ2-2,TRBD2,CASSFRERGTGELFF
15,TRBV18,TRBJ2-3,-,CASSPTLGRSDTQYF
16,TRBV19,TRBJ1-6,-,CASSTGTGRTNSPLHF
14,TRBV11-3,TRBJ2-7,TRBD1,CASSDRQGMREQYF
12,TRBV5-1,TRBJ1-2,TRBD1,CASSPGQAGYTF
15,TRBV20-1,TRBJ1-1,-,CSARAPRRGNTEAFF
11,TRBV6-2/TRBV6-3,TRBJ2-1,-,CASRSTNEQFF
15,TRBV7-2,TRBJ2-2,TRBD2,CASSLAGLAAGELFF
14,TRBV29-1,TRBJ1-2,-,CSVEGLRRDYCYTF
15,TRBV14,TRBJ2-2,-,CASSQGWAATGELFF
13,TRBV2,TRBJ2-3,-,CASKRGVIDTQYF
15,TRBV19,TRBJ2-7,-,CASSMRGTDPYEQYF
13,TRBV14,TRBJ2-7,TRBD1,CASSQGDRDEQYF
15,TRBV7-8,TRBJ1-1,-,CASSWNRDTNTEAFF
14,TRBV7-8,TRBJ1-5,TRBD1,CASSLATGDQPQHF
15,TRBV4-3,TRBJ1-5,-,CASSQDWLSNQPQHF
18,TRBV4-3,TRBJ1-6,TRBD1,CASSPTPGQGTNNSPLHF
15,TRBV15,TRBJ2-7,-,CATSRDPGPSYEQYF
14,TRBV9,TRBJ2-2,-,CASSVSANTGELFF
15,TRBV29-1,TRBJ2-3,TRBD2,CSVEKRELSTDTQYF
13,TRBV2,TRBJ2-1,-,CASRREFLNEQFF
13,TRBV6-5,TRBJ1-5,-,CASSYGMGKPQHF
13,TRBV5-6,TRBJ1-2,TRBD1,CASPQDRETKVTF